This T cell receptor (beta chain) was sequenced for a study of T cell repertoires in cytomegalovirus infection. Across the whole study: Matching HLA type, along with CMV infection, was indicated by public TCR beta signatures.

CDR3 length equals 12 residues. The germline V gene encodes CDR1 SGHVT and CDR2 SQSDAQ. V was shortened by 8 bases and J by 6 bases, with 14 bases between the two germline ends. On this clonotype: Its specificity is unknown.

Using its own MiXCR run on the reads, TCRdb lists one record per CDR3 protein. The repertoire holds approximately 600,000 distinct CDR3 sequences, with about 40% as singletons. Sequenced material: cultured PBMCs, taken from culture after CMV antigen stimulation. J is TRBJ2-7 and V is TRBV7-4; D gene ambiguous. This receptor was identified in a human donor in good health (CMV status not recorded). Some clones in this sample may be carry-over from other donors' samples. The chain's CDR3 is CASGARMGEQYF. CDR3 in DNA: TGTGCCAGCGGAGCGAGGATGGGCGAGCAGTACTTC. Drawing the rest from reference TRBV7-4 and TRBJ2-7, the complete variable domain is GAGVSQSPRYKVAKRGRDVALRCDSISGHVTLYWYRQTLGQGSEVLTYSQSDAQRDKSGRPSGRFSAERPERSVSTLKIQRTEQGDSAVYLCASGARMGEQYFGPGTRLTVT.